This TCR beta chain was captured by sequencing in a study of T-cell reconstitution after alpha-beta-depleted transplantation in children. Study-level points and caveats: T cells produced anew were the main source of T-cell counts and diversity one year after transplant. Reportedly, alpha-beta T cells present about two months post-transplant originated from several hundred expanded clones of graft origin. The origin of high day-60 TCRbeta diversity in some patients lay in surviving recipient T cells and thymic progenitors.

Unique molecular identifiers featured in how the TCRbeta library was prepared. In TCRdb, the PCR reads were re-called with MiXCR into one record per CDR3 protein. The data show around 960,000 distinct CDR3 sequences, less than 30% seen once. The CDR3 is 15 amino acids. V was clipped by 7 bases and J by 3 bases; unmatched bases: 11. Germline V CDR1 and CDR2: MNHNS, SASEGT. A remark on this clonotype: What it binds is unknown.

The source material was PBMCs, mostly from graft donor cells, sampled 360 days after TCRalphabeta/CD19-depleted stem cell transplant. This TCR was sampled from a boy in the first two years of life who had a stem cell transplant for SCID, so the T cells may come from the graft donor. This rearrangement joins TRBV6-1 to TRBJ2-7; 8 positions agree with TRBD1. CDR3 sequence reads: CASTRTGTGGYEQYF. In DNA form, the CDR3 reads TGTGCCAGCACCCGAACCGGGACAGGCGGCTACGAGCAGTACTTC.